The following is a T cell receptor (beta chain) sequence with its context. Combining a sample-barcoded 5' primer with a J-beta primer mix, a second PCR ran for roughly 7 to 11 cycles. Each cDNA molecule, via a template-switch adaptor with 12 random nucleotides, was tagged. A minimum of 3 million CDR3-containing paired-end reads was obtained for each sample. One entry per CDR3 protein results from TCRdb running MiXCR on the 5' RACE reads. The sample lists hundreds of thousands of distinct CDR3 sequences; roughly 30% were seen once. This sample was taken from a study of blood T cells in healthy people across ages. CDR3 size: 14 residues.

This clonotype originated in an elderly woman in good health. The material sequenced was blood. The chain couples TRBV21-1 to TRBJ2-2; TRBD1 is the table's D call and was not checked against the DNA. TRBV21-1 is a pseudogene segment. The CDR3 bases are TGTGCCAGCAGCTCACGGGGGGGGCTCGGGGAGCTGTTTTTT. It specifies CASSSRGGLGELFF.